This entry lists 16 T cell receptor beta chains sequenced from one sample in a study of blood T cells in healthy people across ages. Next came a second PCR, run for about 7 to 12 cycles, which used a sample-barcoded 5' primer along with a J-beta primer mix. MiXCR, applied by TCRdb to the 5' RACE reads, yields one record per CDR3 protein. The sample lists roughly 700,000 distinct CDR3 sequences, around 48% occurring once. Sequencing was done on a sample of blood. All receptors derive from a woman aged 55-70 years in good health.

This clonotype was observed many times. The chain is built from TRBV9 and TRBJ2-5; no reliable D call. Deletions cut 0 bases from V and 11 bases from J, with 14 bases between. Germline V CDR1 and CDR2: SGDLS, YYNGEE. The CDR3 consists of 13 residues. The CDR3 is CASSVATSPKQYF. As DNA, the CDR3 is TGTGCCAGCAGCGTAGCTACAAGCCCCAAGCAGTACTTC.

In regard to this clonotype: Possible read error: a much larger clone is one base away. This chain links TRBV7-2 with TRBJ2-5, with D perhaps being TRBD1 or TRBD2 (5 bases each). Germline loops: CDR1 SGHTA, CDR2 FQGNSA. Trimming pared 4 bases from V and 11 bases from J, leaving 20 bases between. The CDR3 loop spans 14 amino acids. The CDR3 reads CASSYRTGPNEQYF. The CDR3 nucleotides are TGTGCCAGCAGCTACCGGACGGGACCAAATGAGCAGTACTTC.

The chain carries TRBV7-2 and TRBJ2-5; D possibly matches TRBD1 or TRBD2 (5 bases each). Per germline, CDR1 SGHTA and CDR2 FQGNSA. The CDR3 length is 14 residues. V lost 4 bases and J 4 bases, leaving 13 bases between the germline ends. This CDR3 is CASSSQGPRETQYF. CDR3 nucleotide sequence: TGTGCCAGCAGCTCGCAGGGACCCAGAGAGACCCAGTACTTC.

This clonotype was seen only once. The chain couples TRBV27 to TRBJ2-7, with 8 bases lining up with TRBD2. The CDR3 runs 17 residues. CDR1 and CDR2 from the germline V gene are MNHEY and SMNVEV (reference sequence). After removal of 9 bases from V and 6 bases from J, the junction contained 22 bases not matched to a gene. For the CDR3, the DNA is TGTGCCAGGACCCGGACTAGCTACTCGTGGGCCTGCTGCGAGCAGTACTTC. It yields the protein CARTRTSYSWACCEQYF.

This clonotype was counted only a few times. Written as DNA, the CDR3 is TGTGCCAGCAGTTACCCCTTTGGGAGAAAGACTTACAATGAGCAGTTCTTC. Encoded protein: CASSYPFGRKTYNEQFF. The rearrangement uses TRBV6-2 or TRBV6-3 and TRBJ2-1; D might be TRBD2 (5 bases). Trimming stripped 2 bases from V and 4 bases from J, with 18 bases between. The CDR3 has 17 residues. Germline lookup yields CDR1 MNHEY and CDR2 SVGEGT.

The V gene is TRBV12-3 or TRBV12-4, the J gene TRBJ2-7, with a weak D call TRBD2 (5 bases). The end of the DNA is better explained by TRBJ2-5, so the J call may be wrong. There are 15 residues in the CDR3. Here the CDR3 reads CASSFSGGPQETQYF. The CDR3 DNA is TGTGCCAGCAGTTTTTCGGGCGGGCCTCAAGAGACCCAGTACTTC.

The chain links TRBV5-1 to TRBJ2-5, with 9 bases aligning to TRBD1. V lost 3 bases to trimming and J lost 4 bases; unmatched junction nucleotides: 7. The CDR3 sequence is 15 residues long. Germline V CDR1 and CDR2: SGHRS, YFSETQ. In DNA, the CDR3 is TGCGCCAGCAGCTCACTGGAGACAGGGGGAGAGACCCAGTACTTC. This encodes CASSSLETGGETQYF. Filled out from reference TRBV5-1 and TRBJ2-5, the complete variable domain reads KAGVTQTPRYLIKTRGQQVTLSCSPISGHRSVSWYQQTPGQGLQFLFEYFSETQRNKGNFPGRFSGRQFSNSRSEMNVSTLELGDSALYLCASSSLETGGETQYFGPGTRLLVL.

This clonotype came up a few times. This rearrangement joins TRBV30 to TRBJ1-6; 12 bases agree with TRBD1. Germline V gene data show CDR1 as GTSNPN and CDR2 as SVGIG (reference sequence). This CDR3 has 16 amino acids. Germline trimming cut 0 bases from V and 7 bases from J; bases unmatched to any gene: 4. CDR3 nucleotide sequence: TGTGCCTGGAGTGTGGGACAGGGGGCATGGAATTCACCCCTCCACTTT. This encodes CAWSVGQGAWNSPLHF.

This clonotype was counted between two and nine times. In DNA form, the CDR3 reads TGCGCCAGCAGCGAACCAGGGGGAGGCTACACCTTC. This gives the protein CASSEPGGGYTF. This rearrangement joins TRBV5-1 to TRBJ1-2; TRBD1 aligns across 7 bases. The V gene end was trimmed by 4 bases and the J gene end by 8 bases; junction bases not matched to a gene: 5. CDR1 and CDR2 (germline): SGHRS, YFSETQ. The CDR3 runs to 12 residues. The variable domain in full, with the rest retrieved from reference TRBV5-1 and TRBJ1-2, is KAGVTQTPRYLIKTRGQQVTLSCSPISGHRSVSWYQQTPGQGLQFLFEYFSETQRNKGNFPGRFSGRQFSNSRSEMNVSTLELGDSALYLCASSEPGGGYTFGSGTRLTVV.

V is TRBV2 and J is TRBJ1-6, with D uncertain. The CDR3 consists of 11 residues. The germline V and J ends were trimmed by 5 bases and 8 bases, with 4 bases remaining between them. Looked up from germline, CDR1 is SNHLY and CDR2 is FYNNEI. The CDR3 DNA reads as TGTGCCAGCAGTAAGGATTCACCCCTCCACTTT. This gives the protein CASSKDSPLHF.

This chain connects TRBV3-1 to TRBJ2-7; 8 bases align to TRBD1. The CDR3 runs 15 residues. CDR1 is LGHDT, CDR2 YNNKEL, per germline (reference sequence). The trim removed 4 bases at V and 4 bases at J, leaving 9 bases unmatched. CDR3 sequence reads: CASSRGYQGAYEQYF. The CDR3 DNA is TGTGCCAGCAGCCGAGGGTACCAGGGGGCTTACGAGCAGTACTTC.

The V and J genes are TRBV6-6 and TRBJ2-4; D might be TRBD1 or TRBD2, each matching 5 bases. With the DNA end fitting TRBJ2-7 better, the J assignment may be wrong. The CDR3 sequence is 15 residues long. The germline gives CDR1 MNHNY, CDR2 SVGAGI (reference sequence). The CDR3 bases are TGTGCCAGCAGTACCTCAGGGAGCTCCTATAACGAGCAGTACTTC. Residues: CASSTSGSSYNEQYF.

The chain recombines TRBV3-1 with TRBJ1-1; 7 positions match TRBD1. Germline trimming cut 1 base from V and 5 bases from J; bases unmatched to any gene: 1. The CDR3 loop spans 13 amino acids. Per germline, CDR1 LGHDT and CDR2 YNNKEL (reference sequence). CDR3 residues: CASSQAGGTEAFF. CDR3 sequence (DNA): TGTGCCAGCAGCCAAGCAGGGGGTACTGAAGCTTTCTTT. The variable domain in full, with the rest retrieved from reference TRBV3-1 and TRBJ1-1, is DTAVSQTPKYLVTQMGNDKSIKCEQNLGHDTMYWYKQDSKKFLKIMFSYNNKELIINETVPNRFSPKSPDKAHLNLHINSLELGDSAVYFCASSQAGGTEAFFGQGTRLTVV.

The chain employs TRBV20-1 and TRBJ1-6, with 7 bases matching TRBD1. The CDR3 is made up of 15 amino acids. CDR1 is DFQATT and CDR2 is SNEGSKA in the germline V gene (reference sequence). Trimming at V came to 5 bases and at J to 6 bases, leaving 10 bases not matched to a gene. CDR3 DNA sequence: TGCAGTGCTCAGACAGGGAATAGCCTTAATTCACCCCTCCACTTT. Its protein product is CSAQTGNSLNSPLHF.

The gene calls are TRBV27 and TRBJ2-1; a possible D gene is TRBD2 (6 bases). Germline CDR1 reads MNHEY; CDR2 reads SMNVEV (reference sequence). V lost 1 base and J lost 7, with 14 bases in between. CDR3 length: 15 amino acids. In DNA form, the CDR3 reads TGTGCCAGCAGTTTATGGTGGGAGGAGGTTAATGAGCAGTTCTTC. Protein product: CASSLWWEEVNEQFF.

This clonotype was counted between two and nine times. The rearrangement uses TRBV5-5 and TRBJ1-2; D is uncertain. The CDR3 runs 13 residues. Per germline, CDR1 SGHKS and CDR2 YYEKEE (reference sequence). Trimming stripped 4 bases from V and 7 bases from J, with 14 bases between. The DNA of the CDR3 is TGTGCCAGCAGCCCCCGTCCCCAGGTTGGCTACACCTTC. Protein sequence: CASSPRPQVGYTF. The whole variable domain, filled in from reference TRBV5-5 and TRBJ1-2, reads DAGVTQSPTHLIKTRGQQVTLRCSPISGHKSVSWYQQVLGQGPQFIFQYYEKEERGRGNFPDRFSARQFPNYSSELNVNALLLGDSALYLCASSPRPQVGYTFGSGTRLTVV.